The clone carrying this T cell receptor (beta chain) was detected many times. The antigen is not known. This CDR3 contains 14 residues. V lost 3 bases and J 6 bases, leaving 14 bases between the germline ends. Germline CDR1 and CDR2: MNHEY and SVGAGI. This specimen comes from a study of Graves' ophthalmopathy and Graves' hyperthyroidism. TCR beta CDR3 regions were amplified from RNA transcripts. In the first round, RT-PCR was carried out with HTBI primers, and a multiplex PCR formed the second round. MiXCR, applied by TCRdb to the multiplex PCR reads, yields one record per CDR3 protein. The table includes a few hundred thousand distinct CDR3 sequences, roughly 21% detected once. New diagnoses, under 2 months' duration, and ages 18 to 65 characterized the hyperthyroidism patients. Study results and caveats: Progression of ophthalmopathy was predicted by the model with around 68% sensitivity and roughly 73% specificity. Also, most clonotypes expanded in the thyroid above 0.001 frequency appeared in blood. A 13-signature model separated ophthalmopathy from stable hyperthyroidism, roughly 86% sensitivity, around 81% specificity.

The sequencing input was peripheral blood. The clonotype originates from a woman in her late teens or twenties with stable Graves' hyperthyroidism. V usage is TRBV6-5 and J usage is TRBJ1-2; perhaps TRBD1 as D (5 bases). This chain's CDR3 is CASSYYGAEDGYTF. CDR3 bases: TGTGCCAGCAGTTATTATGGGGCAGAGGATGGCTACACCTTC.